The entry below gives a single T cell receptor (beta chain) sequence along with its context. This sample was taken from a study of control samples from healthy donors and cancer patients. Measured with immunoSEQ multiplex PCR; TCRdb has only the in-frame clones, and not every one. The table includes roughly 55,000 clones, roughly 87% detected once. The CDR3 spans 15 residues. The germline gives CDR1 MGHDK, CDR2 SYGVNS. Trimming shortened V by 3 bases and J by 0 bases, and 11 bases separated the two germline ends. This chain connects TRBV25-1 to TRBJ1-1; D not resolved. The sample comprised blood. This TCR came from a man aged 50-60 years in good health. The CDR3 nucleotides read TGTGCCAGCAGTGAGGCGTTCCCTCTGAACACTGAAGCTTTCTTT. Amino acid sequence: CASSEAFPLNTEAFF.